These 12 T cell receptor beta chains were sequenced from one sample in a study of blood T cell repertoires in COVID-19. Produced via immunoSEQ multiplex PCR; TCRdb's table is partial and in-frame only. Among more than 250,000 clones, 75% to 90% were seen once, and the ten largest hold approximately 6.5%. Sequencing was performed on peripheral blood. These receptors were collected from a woman between 45 and 60 years old with COVID-19, enrolled during active disease.

The genes are TRBV18 and TRBJ1-1; D is ambiguous. The CDR3 has 14 residues. CDR1 and CDR2 (germline): KGHSH, LQKENI. Trimming took off 3 bases at V and 0 bases at J, with 8 bases between the two ends. The CDR3 DNA reads as TGTGCCAGCTCACCTTATAACATGAACACTGAAGCTTTCTTT. Its translation is CASSPYNMNTEAFF. The whole variable domain, remainder taken from reference TRBV18 and TRBJ1-1, is NAGVMQNPRHLVRRRGQEARLRCSPMKGHSHVYWYRQLPEEGLKFMVYLQKENIIDESGMPKERFSAEFPKEGPSILRIQQVVRGDSAAYFCASSPYNMNTEAFFGQGTRLTVV.

This rearrangement joins TRBV5-4 to TRBJ2-4; possible D gene TRBD1, 6 bases. Germline assignment: CDR1 SGHNT and CDR2 YYREEE (reference sequence). The CDR3 sequence is 15 residues long. V shed 1 base and J shed 0 bases, with 8 bases lying between them. CDR3 in DNA: TGTGCCAGCAGCTTGACAGGGATAGCCAAAAACATTCAGTACTTC. This codes for CASSLTGIAKNIQYF.

The V gene is TRBV19, the J gene TRBJ2-7, with a weak D call TRBD2 (5 bases). V was trimmed by 3 bases and J by 8 bases, leaving 17 bases between them. This CDR3 comprises 14 residues. The germline V gene has CDR1 LNHDA and CDR2 SQIVND (reference sequence). The CDR3 reads CASSMGRPTTKQYF. In DNA form, the CDR3 reads TGTGCCAGTAGTATGGGGAGACCTACTACGAAGCAGTACTTC.

The chain joins TRBV5-1 to TRBJ2-7; TRBD1 might be the D (6 bases). The CDR3 consists of 16 residues. The V and J ends lost 0 bases and 5 bases respectively, with 18 bases between them. CDR1 and CDR2 (germline): SGHRS, YFSETQ. The CDR3 DNA follows: TGCGCCAGCAGCTTGGGAATCCGGCAGGGGACCGACGAGCAGTACTTC. This translates into CASSLGIRQGTDEQYF.

Remarks on this clone: The junction shows a germline mismatch at one end, possibly a read error. The chain is built from TRBV30 and TRBJ1-4; no clear D. The germline gives CDR1 GTSNPN, CDR2 SVGIG (reference sequence). The CDR3 is 11 residues long. CDR3 bases: TGTGCCTGGAGTGGGAGGGAGAACCTATATTTT. It specifies CAWSGRENLYF.

The rearrangement links TRBV10-3 to TRBJ2-1; 9 bases map to TRBD2. Per germline, CDR1 ENHRY and CDR2 SYGVKD. CDR3 length: 14 amino acids. With 4 bases clipped from V and 6 bases from J, the junction kept 4 bases outside the gene matches. The CDR3 DNA follows: TGTGCCATCAGTGTGGGCGGGGGGGCCAATGAGCAGTTCTTC. It codes for CAISVGGGANEQFF.

This chain uses TRBV19 with TRBJ2-5; 7 bases match TRBD2. After removal of 3 bases from V and 5 bases from J, the junction contained 3 bases not matched to a gene. Per germline, CDR1 LNHDA and CDR2 SQIVND (reference sequence). The CDR3 covers 13 residues. The CDR3 DNA is TGTGCCAGTAGTATGGAGGGAGGGGAGACCCAGTACTTC. Its protein is CASSMEGGETQYF.

The chain recombines TRBV29-1 with TRBJ1-2; D gene unclear. This CDR3 contains 13 residues. V was cut by 5 bases and J by 3 bases, with 13 bases left in between. The germline CDR1 and CDR2 sequences are SQVTM and ANQGSEA. The CDR3 reads CSVSGQVDYGYTF. CDR3 in DNA: TGCAGCGTTTCCGGCCAGGTAGACTATGGCTACACCTTC.

The rearrangement uses TRBV25-1 and TRBJ1-1, with 7 bases identical to TRBD1. CDR3 length: 16 amino acids. Trimming cost V 5 bases and J 9 bases; bases outside gene matches: 18. The germline CDR1 and CDR2 sequences are MGHDK and SYGVNS. The CDR3 here is CASSKKTQGTASKAFF. In nucleotides, the CDR3 is TGTGCCAGCAGTAAAAAGACACAGGGGACAGCCTCTAAAGCTTTCTTT.

V usage is TRBV3-1 (or the pseudogene TRBV3-2) and J usage is TRBJ2-5; 11 bases line up with TRBD2. Germline CDR1 is LGHDT and CDR2 is YNNKEL (reference sequence). Trimming took 0 bases from V and 1 from J; bases not matched to a gene: 7. The CDR3 is made up of 18 amino acids. CDR3 sequence reads: CASSQEEELAGAQETQYF. The DNA for the CDR3 is TGTGCCAGCAGCCAAGAGGAAGAACTAGCGGGAGCCCAAGAGACCCAGTACTTC.

The V gene is TRBV19, the J gene TRBJ1-1; 8 nucleotides line up with TRBD1. V was pared by 7 bases and J by 1 base, with 2 bases of the junction left unmatched. Germline V gene data show CDR1 as LNHDA and CDR2 as SQIVND (reference sequence). This CDR3 has 13 residues. CDR3 DNA: TGTGCCAGTATAACAGGGGGGAACACTGAAGCTTTCTTT. It yields the protein CASITGGNTEAFF.

The chain links TRBV9 to TRBJ2-5; D is unresolved. Germline-derived CDR1 and CDR2 are SGDLS and YYNGEE. The V end lost 0 bases, the J end lost 2 bases, and 14 bases lay between the germline ends. The CDR3 covers 16 residues. The DNA for the CDR3 is TGTGCCAGCAGCGTAGGAGGCGGAGCCCTGCAAGAGACCCAGTACTTC. It yields the protein CASSVGGGALQETQYF.